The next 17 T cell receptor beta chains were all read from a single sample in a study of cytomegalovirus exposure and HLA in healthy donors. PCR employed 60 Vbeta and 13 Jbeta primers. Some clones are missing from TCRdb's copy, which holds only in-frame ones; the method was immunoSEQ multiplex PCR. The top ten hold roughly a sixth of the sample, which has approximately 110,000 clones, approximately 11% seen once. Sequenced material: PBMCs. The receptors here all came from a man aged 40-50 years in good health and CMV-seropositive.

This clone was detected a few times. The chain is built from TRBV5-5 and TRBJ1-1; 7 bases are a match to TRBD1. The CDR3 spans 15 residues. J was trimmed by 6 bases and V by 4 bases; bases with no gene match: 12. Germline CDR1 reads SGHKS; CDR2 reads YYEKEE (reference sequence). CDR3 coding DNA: TGTGCCAGCAGCGTAGCACAGGGGAGTCGCGCTGAAGCTTTCTTT. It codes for CASSVAQGSRAEAFF. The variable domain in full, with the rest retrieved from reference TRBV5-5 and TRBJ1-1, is DAGVTQSPTHLIKTRGQQVTLRCSPISGHKSVSWYQQVLGQGPQFIFQYYEKEERGRGNFPDRFSARQFPNYSSELNVNALLLGDSALYLCASSVAQGSRAEAFFGQGTRLTVV.

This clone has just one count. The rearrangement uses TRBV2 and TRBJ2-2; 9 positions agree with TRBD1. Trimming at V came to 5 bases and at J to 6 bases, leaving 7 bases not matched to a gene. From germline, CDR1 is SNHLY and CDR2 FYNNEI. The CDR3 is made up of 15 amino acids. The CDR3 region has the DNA TGTGCCAGCAGTCCGGACAGGGGAAACGCCGGGGAGCTGTTTTTT. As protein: CASSPDRGNAGELFF.

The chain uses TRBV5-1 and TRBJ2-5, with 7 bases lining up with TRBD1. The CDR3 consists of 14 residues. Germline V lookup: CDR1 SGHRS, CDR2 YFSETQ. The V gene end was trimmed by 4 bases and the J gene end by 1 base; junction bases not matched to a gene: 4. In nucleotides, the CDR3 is TGCGCCAGCAGCCCCGGGACAGTCCAAGAGACCCAGTACTTC. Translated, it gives CASSPGTVQETQYF.

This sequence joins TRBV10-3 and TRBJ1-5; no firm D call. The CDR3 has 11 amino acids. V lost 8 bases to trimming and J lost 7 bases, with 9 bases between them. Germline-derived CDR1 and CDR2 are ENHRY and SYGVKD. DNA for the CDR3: TGTGCCATCGGCGAGGCCCAGCCCCAGCATTTT. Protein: CAIGEAQPQHF.

As DNA, the CDR3 is TGCGCCAGCAGCTTAGATCCAGGCGAGCAGTACTTC. This encodes CASSLDPGEQYF. V is TRBV5-1 and J is TRBJ2-7; D is unresolved. This CDR3 has 12 amino acids. Per germline, CDR1 SGHRS and CDR2 YFSETQ. Trimming cost V 2 bases and J 6 bases, with 9 bases left between them.

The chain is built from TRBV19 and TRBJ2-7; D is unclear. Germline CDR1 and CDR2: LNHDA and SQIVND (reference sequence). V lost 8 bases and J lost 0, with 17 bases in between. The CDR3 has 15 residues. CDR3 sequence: CASSPPLGSSYEQYF. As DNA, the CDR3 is TGTGCCAGTTCCCCCCCCCTAGGCAGCTCCTACGAGCAGTACTTC.

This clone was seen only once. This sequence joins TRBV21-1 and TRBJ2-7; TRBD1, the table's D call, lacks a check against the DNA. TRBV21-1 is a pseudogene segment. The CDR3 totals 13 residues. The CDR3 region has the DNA TGTGCCAGCAGCAAGGGACAATACTACGAGCAGTACTTC. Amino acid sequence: CASSKGQYYEQYF.

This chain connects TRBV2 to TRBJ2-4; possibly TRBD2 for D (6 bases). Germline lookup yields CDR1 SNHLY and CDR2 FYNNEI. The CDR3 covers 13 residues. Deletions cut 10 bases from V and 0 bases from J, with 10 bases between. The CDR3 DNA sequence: TGTGCCAACCGGAGGGTAGCCAAAAACATTCAGTACTTC. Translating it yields CANRRVAKNIQYF.

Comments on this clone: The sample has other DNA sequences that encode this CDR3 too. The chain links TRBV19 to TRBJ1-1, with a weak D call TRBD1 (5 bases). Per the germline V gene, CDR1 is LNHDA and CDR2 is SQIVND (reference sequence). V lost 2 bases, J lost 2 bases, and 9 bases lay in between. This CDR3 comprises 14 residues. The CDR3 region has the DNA TGTGCCAGTAGTATACCAGGGCTTAACACTGAAGCTTTCTTT. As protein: CASSIPGLNTEAFF.

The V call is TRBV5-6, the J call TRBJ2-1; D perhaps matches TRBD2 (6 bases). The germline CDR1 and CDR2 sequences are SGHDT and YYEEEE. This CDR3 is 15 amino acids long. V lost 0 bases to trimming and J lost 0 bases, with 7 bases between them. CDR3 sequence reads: CASSLGLVSYNEQFF. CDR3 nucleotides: TGTGCCAGCAGCTTGGGACTAGTCTCCTACAATGAGCAGTTCTTC. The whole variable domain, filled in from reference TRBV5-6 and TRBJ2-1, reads DAGVTQSPTHLIKTRGQQVTLRCSPKSGHDTVSWYQQALGQGPQFIFQYYEEEERQRGNFPDRFSGHQFPNYSSELNVNALLLGDSALYLCASSLGLVSYNEQFFGPGTRLTVL.

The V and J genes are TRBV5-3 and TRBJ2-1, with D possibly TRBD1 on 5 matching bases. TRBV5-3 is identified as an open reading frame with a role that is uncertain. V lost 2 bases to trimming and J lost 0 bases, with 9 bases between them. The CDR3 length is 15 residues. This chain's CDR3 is CARSFSDSSYNEQFF. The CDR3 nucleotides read TGTGCCAGAAGCTTCTCCGACAGCTCCTACAATGAGCAGTTCTTC.

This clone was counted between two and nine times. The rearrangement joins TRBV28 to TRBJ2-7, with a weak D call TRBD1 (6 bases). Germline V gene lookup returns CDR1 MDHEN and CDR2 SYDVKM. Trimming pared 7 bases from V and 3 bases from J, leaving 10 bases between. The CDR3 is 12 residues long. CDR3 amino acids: CASTGEIYEQYF. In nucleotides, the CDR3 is TGTGCCAGCACAGGGGAAATCTACGAGCAGTACTTC.

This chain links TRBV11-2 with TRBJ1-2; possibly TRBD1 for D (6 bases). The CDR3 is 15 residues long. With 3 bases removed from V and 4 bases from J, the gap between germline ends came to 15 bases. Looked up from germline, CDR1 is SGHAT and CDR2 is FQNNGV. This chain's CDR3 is CASSLAGVGIYGYTF. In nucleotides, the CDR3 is TGTGCCAGCAGCTTGGCAGGGGTGGGGATCTATGGCTACACCTTC.

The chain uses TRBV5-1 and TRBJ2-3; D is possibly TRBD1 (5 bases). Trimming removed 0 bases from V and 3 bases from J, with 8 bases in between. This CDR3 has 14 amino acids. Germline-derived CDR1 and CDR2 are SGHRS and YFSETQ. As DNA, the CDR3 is TGCGCCAGCAGCTTGGTTGGGGCAACAGATACGCAGTATTTT. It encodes CASSLVGATDTQYF. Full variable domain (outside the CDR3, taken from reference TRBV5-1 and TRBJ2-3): KAGVTQTPRYLIKTRGQQVTLSCSPISGHRSVSWYQQTPGQGLQFLFEYFSETQRNKGNFPGRFSGRQFSNSRSEMNVSTLELGDSALYLCASSLVGATDTQYFGPGTRLTVL.

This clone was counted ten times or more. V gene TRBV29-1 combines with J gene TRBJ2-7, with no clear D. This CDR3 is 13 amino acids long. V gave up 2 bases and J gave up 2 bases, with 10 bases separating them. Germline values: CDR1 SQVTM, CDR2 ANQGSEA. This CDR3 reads CSVELQITYEQYF. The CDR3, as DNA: TGCAGCGTTGAATTGCAGATTACCTACGAGCAGTACTTC.

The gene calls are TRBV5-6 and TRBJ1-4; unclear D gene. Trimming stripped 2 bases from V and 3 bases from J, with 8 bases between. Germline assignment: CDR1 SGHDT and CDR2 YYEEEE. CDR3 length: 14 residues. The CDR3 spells CASSFGGSNEKLFF. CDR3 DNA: TGTGCCAGCAGCTTTGGAGGGTCTAATGAAAAACTGTTTTTT. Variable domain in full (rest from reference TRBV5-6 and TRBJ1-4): DAGVTQSPTHLIKTRGQQVTLRCSPKSGHDTVSWYQQALGQGPQFIFQYYEEEERQRGNFPDRFSGHQFPNYSSELNVNALLLGDSALYLCASSFGGSNEKLFFGSGTQLSVL.

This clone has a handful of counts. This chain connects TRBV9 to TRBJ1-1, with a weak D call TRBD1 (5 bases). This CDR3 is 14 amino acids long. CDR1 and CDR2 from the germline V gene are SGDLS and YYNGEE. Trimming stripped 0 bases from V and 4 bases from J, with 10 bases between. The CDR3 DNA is TGTGCCAGCAGCGTAGACAGGCGAGGCACTGAAGCTTTCTTT. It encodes CASSVDRRGTEAFF.